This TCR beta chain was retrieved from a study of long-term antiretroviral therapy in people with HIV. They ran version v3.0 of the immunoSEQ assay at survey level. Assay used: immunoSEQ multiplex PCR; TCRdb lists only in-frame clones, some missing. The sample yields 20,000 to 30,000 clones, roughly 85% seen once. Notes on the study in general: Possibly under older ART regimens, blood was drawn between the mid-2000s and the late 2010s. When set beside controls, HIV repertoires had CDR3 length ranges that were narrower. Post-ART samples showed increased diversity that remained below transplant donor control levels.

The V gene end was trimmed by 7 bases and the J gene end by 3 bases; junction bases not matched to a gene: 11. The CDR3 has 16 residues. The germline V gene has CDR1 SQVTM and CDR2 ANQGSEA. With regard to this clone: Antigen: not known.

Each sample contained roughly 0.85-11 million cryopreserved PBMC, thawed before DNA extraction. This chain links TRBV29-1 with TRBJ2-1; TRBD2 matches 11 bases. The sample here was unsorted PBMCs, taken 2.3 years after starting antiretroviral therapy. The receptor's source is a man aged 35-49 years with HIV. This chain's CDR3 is CSADGTSGLYYNEQFF. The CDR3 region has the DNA TGCAGCGCCGATGGGACTAGCGGTCTCTACTACAATGAGCAGTTCTTC.